A selection of T cell receptor beta chains follows, all from one sample in a study of T-cell reconstitution after alpha-beta-depleted transplantation in children. MiXCR, applied by TCRdb to the PCR reads, yields one record per CDR3 protein. Of 150,000 to 250,000 distinct CDR3 sequences in the sample, less than 15% were seen once. The sample consisted of PBMCs from the stem cell graft donor, taken from the stem cell graft. The receptors stem from a human donor who donated a stem cell graft to a child with acute lymphoblastic leukemia. Each CDR3 is given with its conserved first and last residue. The D gene is left open where the match is weak. The size field is filled for only some rows; it gives once, few, many or a size class.

CASGSSGDTDTQYF	TGTGCCAGCGGTTCTAGCGGCGACACAGATACGCAGTATTTT	TRBD2	few	TRBJ2-3	TRBV27
CASSFSVAYNEQFF	TGTGCCAGCAGTTTCAGTGTAGCCTACAATGAGCAGTTCTTC	-	once	TRBJ2-1	TRBV28
CASSRGVSTDTQYF	TGCGCCAGCAGCCGGGGAGTAAGCACAGATACGCAGTATTTT	-	-	TRBJ2-3	TRBV5-1
CASSPGRRGSGNTIYF	TGCGCCAGCAGCCCCGGCCGCCGGGGATCTGGAAACACCATATATTTT	-	many	TRBJ1-3	TRBV5-1
CASSDPPEGWGEQYF	TGTGCCAGCAGCGATCCGCCGGAGGGGTGGGGCGAGCAGTACTTT	-	-	TRBJ2-7	TRBV12-3/TRBV12-4
CSGTDGRIQYF	TGCAGCGGAACGGACGGCAGAATTCAGTACTTC	-	few	TRBJ2-4	TRBV29-1
CASSELQRTTAEAFF	TGTGCCAGCAGTGAACTCCAACGGACCACGGCTGAAGCTTTCTTT	-	few	TRBJ1-1	TRBV2
CASSLGQGALYEQYF	TGCGCCAGCAGCTTGGGACAGGGGGCCCTCTACGAGCAGTACTTC	TRBD1	few	TRBJ2-7	TRBV5-1
CASSSDFNRAGELFF	TGTGCCAGCAGCTCGGACTTTAATCGGGCCGGGGAGCTGTTTTTT	-	-	TRBJ2-2	TRBV7-9
CASSPDGSGRVVEQFF	TGTGCCAGCAGTCCCGACGGTAGCGGGAGGGTGGTTGAGCAGTTCTTC	TRBD2	many	TRBJ2-1	TRBV12-3/TRBV12-4
CASSLANLNTGELFF	TGTGCCAGCAGTTTAGCGAACTTAAACACCGGGGAGCTGTTTTTT	-	many	TRBJ2-2	TRBV12-3/TRBV12-4
CASSLGWNQETQYF	TGCGCCAGCAGCTTGGGCTGGAACCAAGAGACCCAGTACTTC	-	-	TRBJ2-5	TRBV5-1
CASCSGWDKGSSGANVLTF	TGTGCCAGCTGCTCTGGTTGGGACAAGGGGAGCTCTGGGGCCAACGTCCTGACTTTC	-	many	TRBJ2-6	TRBV7-8
CASISGTAYGYTF	TGTGCCAGCATCTCGGGGACGGCGTATGGCTACACCTTC	-	many	TRBJ1-2	TRBV12-3/TRBV12-4
CASSPGTDREEKLFF	TGTGCCAGCAGCCCTGGAACGGACAGGGAGGAAAAACTGTTTTTT	TRBD1	many	TRBJ1-4	TRBV12-3/TRBV12-4
CSARGHKTGRVSYEQYF	TGCAGTGCTAGGGGTCATAAGACAGGGAGGGTGTCCTACGAGCAGTACTTC	-	few	TRBJ2-7	TRBV20-1
CASSPGVPDREETQYF	TGTGCCAGCAGTCCCGGGGTCCCCGACAGGGAAGAGACCCAGTACTTC	TRBD1	many	TRBJ2-5	TRBV28
CASSLAGTGEGETQYF	TGTGCCAGCAGCTTAGCGGGCACGGGAGAAGGAGAGACCCAGTACTTC	-	many	TRBJ2-5	TRBV7-6
CASSPPGVFSYEQYF	TGTGCCAGCAGCCCCCCCGGGGTATTCTCCTACGAGCAGTACTTC	-	-	TRBJ2-7	TRBV7-9
CASSYGYRGGTDTQYF	TGTGCCAGCAGTTATGGATACAGGGGAGGCACAGATACGCAGTATTTT	TRBD1	many	TRBJ2-3	TRBV6-5
CASSGPGLAGGPSSYEQYF	TGTGCCAGCAGTGGACCGGGACTAGCGGGAGGGCCTAGCTCCTACGAGCAGTACTTC	TRBD2	-	TRBJ2-7	TRBV28
CASSWGQRRYEQYF	TGTGCCAGCAGCTGGGGACAACGACGGTACGAGCAGTACTTC	-	many	TRBJ2-7	TRBV11-2
CASSNADGTNTEAFF	TGTGCCAGCAGCAATGCGGACGGAACGAACACTGAAGCTTTCTTT	-	many	TRBJ1-1	TRBV12-3/TRBV12-4
CSARATGTSGIDTQYF	TGCAGTGCTAGAGCTACCGGGACTAGCGGGATTGATACGCAGTATTTT	TRBD2	-	TRBJ2-3	TRBV20-1
CSAGTDRPRVGSYNEQFF	TGCAGTGCTGGGACTGACAGACCAAGAGTTGGCTCCTACAATGAGCAGTTCTTC	-	-	TRBJ2-1	TRBV20-1
CASRSTSGRTGELFF	TGTGCCAGCAGATCGACTAGCGGGAGGACCGGGGAGCTGTTTTTT	TRBD2	few	TRBJ2-2	TRBV7-6
CASSLWCNSPLHF	TGTGCCAGCAGCCTCTGGTGTAATTCACCCCTCCACTTT	-	many	TRBJ1-6	TRBV21-1
CASTSPDRPYEQYF	TGTGCCAGCACGTCCCCTGACAGACCCTACGAGCAGTACTTC	-	-	TRBJ2-7	TRBV12-3/TRBV12-4
CASSLLQQETQYF	TGTGCCAGCAGTTTATTACAGCAAGAGACCCAGTACTTC	-	many	TRBJ2-5	TRBV12-3/TRBV12-4
CASSLSGGAGDTEAFF	TGCGCCAGCAGCTTGTCTGGGGGGGCAGGGGACACTGAAGCTTTCTTT	-	many	TRBJ1-1	TRBV5-1
CASSLGGRNTGELFF	TGTGCCAGCAGCTTAGGAGGACGGAACACCGGGGAGCTGTTTTTT	-	many	TRBJ2-2	TRBV11-3
CASSPHSRTSGEKRYEQYF	TGTGCCAGCAGCCCACATTCGAGGACTAGCGGAGAGAAAAGGTACGAGCAGTACTTC	TRBD2	-	TRBJ2-7	TRBV11-2
CASSSIAGDGSEQYF	TGCGCCAGCAGCTCTATAGCGGGAGACGGCTCCGAGCAGTACTTC	TRBD2	few	TRBJ2-7	TRBV5-1
CAIQTPGTGGRYGYTF	TGTGCCATTCAAACCCCCGGGACAGGGGGTAGGTATGGCTACACCTTC	TRBD1	many	TRBJ1-2	TRBV10-3
CASSLQGAWETQYF	TGTGCCAGCAGCTTACAGGGGGCGTGGGAGACCCAGTACTTC	TRBD1	many	TRBJ2-5	TRBV11-2
CASSVSAGTRGSYEQYF	TGTGCCAGCAGCGTATCCGCCGGGACTAGGGGCTCCTACGAGCAGTACTTC	TRBD2	many	TRBJ2-7	TRBV3-1
CASSRRDSPTYEQYF	TGCGCCAGCAGCCGAAGGGACAGTCCCACCTACGAGCAGTACTTC	TRBD1	-	TRBJ2-7	TRBV5-1
CAIRSSGRAIGANVLTF	TGTGCCATCAGGTCTAGCGGGAGGGCCATTGGGGCCAACGTCCTGACTTTC	TRBD2	many	TRBJ2-6	TRBV10-3
CSARGPGNTIYF	TGCAGTGCTCGGGGGCCTGGAAACACCATATATTTT	-	-	TRBJ1-3	TRBV20-1
CASSLPSPFSLGVNVSTGELFF	TGTGCCAGCAGTTTACCGAGTCCTTTCTCTCTGGGGGTTAATGTATCCACCGGGGAGCTGTTTTTT	-	many	TRBJ2-2	TRBV28
CASSFGGLSDSYEQYF	TGCGCCAGCAGCTTTGGAGGACTATCCGACTCCTACGAGCAGTACTTC	-	many	TRBJ2-7	TRBV5-1
CSASGRDHEQYF	TGCAGTGCTAGCGGGAGGGACCACGAGCAGTACTTC	TRBD2	-	TRBJ2-7	TRBV20-1
CASSLSAGGDDTGEPFF	TGTGCCAGCAGCTTGTCTGCAGGGGGCGATGACACCGGGGAGCCGTTTTTT	TRBD1	-	TRBJ2-2	TRBV5-5
CASGRSSSYEQYF	TGTGCCAGCGGGCGGAGCAGCTCCTACGAGCAGTACTTC	-	-	TRBJ2-7	TRBV6-2/TRBV6-3
CASSQDRDRANYEQYF	TGTGCCAGCAGCCAAGACCGGGACAGGGCGAACTACGAGCAGTACTTC	TRBD1	many	TRBJ2-7	TRBV12-3/TRBV12-4
CASSRRGLAGVPNTGELFF	TGTGCCAGCTCCCGGAGAGGGCTAGCGGGAGTTCCGAACACCGGGGAGCTGTTTTTT	TRBD2	-	TRBJ2-2	TRBV4-2
CASSEWGGRDRRTTDTQYF	TGTGCCAGCAGTGAATGGGGCGGGAGAGACCGAAGAACCACAGATACGCAGTATTTT	TRBD2	many	TRBJ2-3	TRBV25-1
CSVSDGSYGYTF	TGCAGTGTCTCGGACGGCTCCTATGGCTACACCTTC	-	many	TRBJ1-2	TRBV20-1
CASSLAQRLNTEAFF	TGTGCCAGCAGCTTGGCCCAACGGCTGAACACTGAAGCTTTCTTT	-	-	TRBJ1-1	TRBV5-6
CASSLDRGFTDTQYF	TGTGCCAGCAGCTTGGACAGGGGGTTCACAGATACGCAGTATTTT	TRBD1	-	TRBJ2-3	TRBV5-4
CSARDPVRGSEKLFF	TGCAGTGCTAGAGATCCAGTCCGAGGCTCGGAAAAACTGTTTTTT	-	many	TRBJ1-4	TRBV20-1
CASSGTDPYEQYF	TGTGCCAGCAGTGGGACAGACCCCTACGAGCAGTACTTC	-	few	TRBJ2-7	TRBV2
CASSPSSFYNEQFF	TGTGCCAGCAGCCCCTCGAGTTTCTACAATGAGCAGTTCTTC	-	many	TRBJ2-1	TRBV12-3/TRBV12-4
CASSSAVGSNTGANVLTF	TGTGCCAGCAGCTCCGCGGTGGGGAGTAACACTGGGGCCAACGTCCTGACTTTC	-	-	TRBJ2-6	TRBV5-4